This TCR beta chain is drawn from a study of control samples from healthy donors and cancer patients. The CDR3 contains 16 residues. Germline V CDR1 and CDR2: MNHEY, SVGEGT. Trimming stripped 2 bases from V and 11 bases from J, with 22 bases between. The data were produced by immunoSEQ multiplex PCR, yet TCRdb's version contains in-frame clones alone and is incomplete. The sample includes about 160,000 clones, around 90% of them seen just once. The sample taken for sequencing was blood. This receptor was obtained from a man aged 25-45 years in good health. The V gene is TRBV6-2 or TRBV6-3, the J gene TRBJ1-5; D might be TRBD1 (6 bases). The DNA of the CDR3 is TGTGCCAGCAGTTACGGAGCCGGGACACTATCAGGGACCCAGCATTTT. Its translation is CASSYGAGTLSGTQHF.